Below, 26 T cell receptor beta chains from the same sample are listed, as sequenced in a study of T-cell reconstitution after alpha-beta-depleted transplantation in children. Unique molecular identifiers tagged the TCRbeta library. Using its own MiXCR run on the PCR reads, TCRdb lists one record per CDR3 protein. This sample has 120,000 or so distinct CDR3 sequences, with under 25% found just once. This specimen consisted of PBMCs, mostly from graft donor cells, obtained 180 days after TCRalphabeta/CD19-depleted stem cell transplant. The receptor set was obtained from a male patient aged 2-15 years who had a stem cell transplant for chronic granulomatous disease, so the T cells may come from the graft donor.

The chain joins TRBV5-5 to TRBJ2-7; D not certain. The V end was cut by 0 bases, the J end by 1 base, with 8 bases between. CDR1 is SGHKS, CDR2 YYEKEE, per germline (reference sequence). There are 14 residues in the CDR3. The CDR3 sequence is CASSLVADSYEQYF. CDR3 coding DNA: TGTGCCAGCAGCTTGGTAGCAGATTCCTACGAGCAGTACTTC.

V gene TRBV20-1 combines with J gene TRBJ2-5, with 7 bases fitting TRBD1. CDR3 length: 13 amino acids. Trimming took 0 bases from V and 5 from J; bases not matched to a gene: 3. Germline V lookup: CDR1 DFQATT, CDR2 SNEGSKA (reference sequence). As DNA, the CDR3 is TGCAGTGCTAGAGATCAGACAGGGGAGACCCAGTACTTC. Its translation is CSARDQTGETQYF.

This clonotype was seen many times. This sequence joins TRBV20-1 and TRBJ1-2; D is uncertain. Germline V gene lookup returns CDR1 DFQATT and CDR2 SNEGSKA (reference sequence). This CDR3 comprises 15 residues. V was trimmed by 3 bases and J by 4 bases, leaving 18 bases between them. Written as DNA, the CDR3 is TGCAGTGCTAGTTCCAATTCGTGGGCCTCCTATGGCTACACCTTC. It is translated as CSASSNSWASYGYTF.

This chain uses TRBV6-6 with TRBJ2-2; D unresolved. From germline, CDR1 is MNHNY and CDR2 SVGAGI (reference sequence). This CDR3 is 13 amino acids long. Trimming pared 6 bases from V and 4 bases from J, leaving 9 bases between. CDR3 in DNA: TGTGCCAGCAGAGATACGGGCACCGGGGAGCTGTTTTTT. It encodes CASRDTGTGELFF.

This clonotype was recorded many times. This chain uses TRBV20-1 with TRBJ2-7; perhaps TRBD1 as D (6 bases). This CDR3 is 14 amino acids long. Germline loops: CDR1 DFQATT, CDR2 SNEGSKA (reference sequence). The ends were cut back, 0 bases at V and 2 bases at J, with 11 bases in the middle. As DNA, the CDR3 is TGCAGTGCTAGAGAGGGCAGGGGAGCCTACGAGCAGTACTTC. Protein product: CSAREGRGAYEQYF.

This clonotype came up many times. The chain joins TRBV20-1 to TRBJ2-2, with 8 bases matching TRBD2. This CDR3 spans 16 amino acids. The V gene's germline CDR1 is DFQATT and CDR2 SNEGSKA (reference sequence). V lost 0 bases to trimming and J lost 3 bases; unmatched junction nucleotides: 6. CDR3 bases: TGCAGTGCTAGAGATAGGGCTAGCGGGTACACCGGGGAGCTGTTTTTT. It encodes CSARDRASGYTGELFF.

The chain carries TRBV18 and TRBJ1-2; D remains ambiguous. Germline CDR1 KGHSH, CDR2 LQKENI. The CDR3 contains 14 residues. Trimming pared 3 bases from V and 0 bases from J, leaving 8 bases between. The CDR3 protein is CASSPGPPNYGYTF. In DNA, the CDR3 is TGTGCCAGCTCACCCGGACCACCTAACTATGGCTACACCTTC.

The count of this clonotype is one. The J gene is TRBJ1-2, the V gene TRBV15, with D hard to call. Between the trimmed V and J ends, which lost 2 bases and 4 bases, there was a span of 17 bases. The CDR3 is 16 residues long. Germline loops: CDR1 LNHNV, CDR2 YYDKDF (reference sequence). CDR3 sequence (DNA): TGTGCCACCAGCAGAAGCTCGGGGTCGGTAGGCTATGGCTACACCTTC. It is translated as CATSRSSGSVGYGYTF.

The chain joins TRBV20-1 to TRBJ2-3; TRBD2 matches 7 bases. The germline V gene has CDR1 DFQATT and CDR2 SNEGSKA (reference sequence). This CDR3 spans 18 amino acids. J gave up 1 base and V 0 bases, and 13 bases lay outside the gene matches. The CDR3 bases are TGCAGTGCTAGAGATCACAGCGGGGTCTATTTTGGCACAGATACGCAGTATTTT. Translated, it gives CSARDHSGVYFGTDTQYF.

This clonotype was detected many times. This chain uses TRBV5-8 with TRBJ2-5; 8 bases fit TRBD1. The V gene end was trimmed by 6 bases and the J gene end by 2 bases; junction bases not matched to a gene: 9. This CDR3 is 15 amino acids long. CDR1 is SGHTS, CDR2 YDEGEE, per germline. CDR3 sequence: CASNTQGAKQETQYF. In DNA form, the CDR3 reads TGTGCCAGCAACACGCAGGGGGCGAAGCAAGAGACCCAGTACTTC. Drawing the rest from reference TRBV5-8 and TRBJ2-5, the complete variable domain is EAGVTQSPTHLIKTRGQQATLRCSPISGHTSVYWYQQALGLGLQFLLWYDEGEERNRGNFPPRFSGRQFPNYSSELNVNALELEDSALYLCASNTQGAKQETQYFGPGTRLLVL.

The chain links TRBV3-1 to TRBJ1-5, with no clear D. The V end lost 4 bases, the J end lost 0 bases, and 4 bases lay between the germline ends. There are 13 residues in the CDR3. Germline CDR1 and CDR2: LGHDT and YNNKEL (reference sequence). The CDR3 is CASSRNSNQPQHF. DNA of the CDR3: TGTGCCAGCAGCCGAAATAGCAATCAGCCCCAGCATTTT.

This clonotype was observed at least ten times. The chain recombines TRBV12-3 or TRBV12-4 with TRBJ2-2; D is uncertain. Deletions cut 6 bases from V and 1 base from J, with 6 bases between. The CDR3 loop spans 13 amino acids. CDR3 DNA sequence: TGTGCCAGCAGGAAATTGAACACCGGGGAGCTGTTTTTT. It yields the protein CASRKLNTGELFF.

A few counts support this clonotype. The J gene is TRBJ2-1, the V gene TRBV24-1; no firm D call. V was shortened by 5 bases and J by 8 bases, with 12 bases between the two germline ends. The germline CDR1 and CDR2 sequences are KGHDR and SFDVKD. The CDR3 is 13 residues long. The CDR3 loop is CATSASPGYEQFF. The CDR3 coding sequence is TGTGCCACCAGTGCATCACCGGGCTATGAGCAGTTCTTC.

This chain joins TRBV7-9 and TRBJ2-3; 9 nucleotides match TRBD2. The V and J ends lost 0 bases and 2 bases, in that order; junction bases with no gene match: 3. Germline CDR1 and CDR2: SEHNR and FQNEAQ (reference sequence). There are 16 residues in the CDR3. CDR3 sequence (DNA): TGTGCCAGCAGCTTAGCGCGGGGGGGGACCACAGATACGCAGTATTTT. Protein: CASSLARGGTTDTQYF.

This chain links TRBV20-1 with TRBJ2-4, with 8 bases fitting TRBD1. Germline CDR1 reads DFQATT; CDR2 reads SNEGSKA (reference sequence). The CDR3 is 17 residues long. V gave up 0 bases and J gave up 1 base; unmatched junction bases: 8. CDR3 residues: CSAREGTGPFAKNIQYF. In DNA form, the CDR3 reads TGCAGTGCTAGAGAGGGGACAGGCCCTTTTGCCAAAAACATTCAGTACTTC.

This clonotype was observed once. The rearrangement joins TRBV11-1 to TRBJ2-1; 9 bases fit TRBD2. Germline trimming cut 3 bases from V and 6 bases from J; bases unmatched to any gene: 15. The germline V gene has CDR1 SGHAT and CDR2 FQDESV (reference sequence). The CDR3 is 18 amino acids. The CDR3 nucleotides read TGTGCCAGCAGCTTCAGGCCTGCGGGAGGGGCCCCGGTCAATGAGCAGTTCTTC. Translating gives CASSFRPAGGAPVNEQFF.

In nucleotides, the CDR3 is TGTGCCAGCAGTGATAAAGTGGCTAGCAGCTACGAGCAGTACTTC. Encoded protein: CASSDKVASSYEQYF. The chain uses TRBV12-3 or TRBV12-4 and TRBJ2-7, with D possibly matching TRBD2 (5 bases). CDR3 length: 15 amino acids. Trimming cost V 5 bases and J 3 bases, with 17 bases left between them.

Ten or more counts support this clonotype. V and J are TRBV9 and TRBJ2-3; D gene ambiguous. With 0 bases removed from V and 1 base from J, the gap between germline ends came to 0 bases. The CDR3 loop spans 12 amino acids. Looked up from germline, CDR1 is SGDLS and CDR2 is YYNGEE. In DNA form, the CDR3 reads TGTGCCAGCAGCGTAGGCACAGATACGCAGTATTTT. Translated, it gives CASSVGTDTQYF.

This chain connects TRBV12-3 or TRBV12-4 to TRBJ2-2; D remains ambiguous. This CDR3 is 12 amino acids long. The V gene lost 8 bases and the J gene lost 5 bases, with 9 bases spanning the gap. The CDR3 sequence: CASRRETGELFF. The CDR3 DNA reads as TGTGCCAGCCGAAGAGAGACCGGGGAGCTGTTTTTT.

The J gene is TRBJ2-7, the V gene TRBV20-1, with TRBD2 identical over 8 bases. From germline, CDR1 is DFQATT and CDR2 SNEGSKA (reference sequence). The junction had 8 bases not matched to a gene; V was cut back by 0 bases and J by 4 bases. The CDR3 sequence is 15 residues long. CDR3 coding DNA: TGCAGTGCTAGAGACTGGCGGGAGGTAGCTTACGAGCAGTACTTC. Protein product: CSARDWREVAYEQYF.

This chain joins TRBV11-2 and TRBJ2-1, with 7 nucleotides matching TRBD2. The CDR3 covers 15 residues. Germline CDR1 is SGHAT and CDR2 is FQNNGV. With 5 bases clipped from V and 5 bases from J, the junction kept 9 bases outside the gene matches. CDR3 in amino acids: CASSPFGGRDNEQFF. DNA for the CDR3: TGTGCCAGCAGCCCATTCGGCGGGAGAGACAATGAGCAGTTCTTC.

This clonotype was counted many times. The V gene is TRBV20-1, the J gene TRBJ2-1; D remains ambiguous. This CDR3 has 12 residues. The V gene lost 3 bases and the J gene lost 7 bases, with 10 bases spanning the gap. CDR1 DFQATT and CDR2 SNEGSKA come from the germline V gene (reference sequence). The chain's CDR3 is CSASRKENEQFF. The CDR3, as DNA: TGCAGTGCTAGCAGGAAGGAGAATGAGCAGTTCTTC.

This clonotype was seen more than once but under ten times. The V call is TRBV12-3 or TRBV12-4, the J call TRBJ2-1; 9 bases are shared with TRBD2. The CDR3 loop spans 15 amino acids. The V and J ends lost 2 bases and 9 bases, in that order; junction bases with no gene match: 8. CDR3 region: CASSLSGGGAGEQFF. DNA for the CDR3: TGTGCCAGCAGTTTATCTGGCGGGGGGGCCGGTGAGCAGTTCTTC.

This chain joins TRBV5-1 and TRBJ2-7; the match to TRBD2 covers 16 bases. Germline V gives CDR1 SGHRS, CDR2 YFSETQ. This CDR3 is built from 17 residues. After removal of 4 bases from V and 1 base from J, the junction contained 5 bases not matched to a gene. CDR3 DNA sequence: TGCGCCAGCAGCCTGGGACTAGCGGGAGGGCTGTCCTACGAGCAGTACTTC. Residues: CASSLGLAGGLSYEQYF.

This clonotype was picked up many times. The rearrangement links TRBV12-3 or TRBV12-4 to TRBJ1-3; D perhaps matches TRBD1 (6 bases). V lost 7 bases to trimming and J lost 0 bases, with 10 bases between them. This CDR3 has 14 amino acids. CDR3 in amino acids: CASTIGGSGNTIYF. For the CDR3, the DNA is TGTGCCAGCACCATAGGGGGCTCTGGAAACACCATATATTTT.

This clonotype was seen repeatedly, ten times or more. The chain uses TRBV20-1 and TRBJ1-2, with TRBD1 matching 7 bases. The trim removed 3 bases at V and 2 bases at J, leaving 6 bases unmatched. The length of the CDR3 is 14 residues. The germline V gene encodes CDR1 DFQATT and CDR2 SNEGSKA (reference sequence). The CDR3 protein is CSARGTAINYGYTF. The CDR3 nucleotides read TGCAGTGCTAGGGGGACAGCCATAAACTATGGCTACACCTTC.